This T cell receptor beta chain comes out of a study of blood T cell repertoires in COVID-19. The wider study: Acute-phase and convalescent COVID-19 samples originated in the United States, Italy and Spain.

Original handling: Reference gene primer amplification gave nucleated cell count estimates. Method: immunoSEQ multiplex PCR; TCRdb's copy keeps in-frame clones and lacks some. The V and J calls and the clone size are those of that table, but D and trimming were determined from the DNA. The sample includes about 230,000 clones, roughly 91% of them seen just once. Recruitment covered roughly 22 US areas and drew participants whose ages spanned about 18 to 90 years. Cohort allocation depended upon clinical history that participants reported. The sequenced sample was PBMCs or T cells enriched from blood (not recorded which). This clonotype was obtained from a woman in her 30s with acute COVID-19.

In DNA, the CDR3 is TGTGCCAGCAGTACACTCTCAGGGGTCCCTGGGGCCAACGTCCTGACTTTC. Protein sequence: CASSTLSGVPGANVLTF. This chain joins TRBV28 and TRBJ2-6; D is perhaps TRBD1 (6 bases). The ends were cut back, 5 bases at V and 2 bases at J, with 16 bases in the middle. In germline, CDR1 is MDHEN, CDR2 SYDVKM. There are 17 residues in the CDR3.